A selection of T cell receptor beta chains follows, all from one sample in a study of blood T cell repertoires in COVID-19. This table comes from immunoSEQ multiplex PCR, and its TCRdb copy is limited to in-frame clones, with some not included. The sample yields approximately 300,000 clones, 89% seen once. The sequenced material came from PBMCs or T cells enriched from blood (not recorded which). The receptors derive from a man between 60 and 70 years old who had recovered from COVID-19. The CDR3 runs from the conserved cysteine through the conserved F or W. A D gene is named only where the DNA matches it firmly. Only some rows state a clone size, as once, few, many or a class for expanded clones.

d_call	v_call	j_call	clone_size	cdr3_nt	cdr3_aa
-	TRBV27	TRBJ1-1	-	TGTGCCAGCAGTTTTTCTGGGGACTCCGAGGCTTTCTTT	CASSFSGDSEAFF
-	TRBV10-1	TRBJ2-1	once	TGCGCCAGCAGTGAGTTTGGACACCTCTACAATGAGCAGTTCTTC	CASSEFGHLYNEQFF
TRBD2	TRBV9	TRBJ2-1	-	TGTGCCAGCAGCACCCTGGGACTAGCGGGAGGTCGGGTTAATGAGCAGTTCTTC	CASSTLGLAGGRVNEQFF
-	TRBV5-1	TRBJ2-2	once	TGCGCCAGCAGTTTAAGCCCCCAGGGTGGTTCCGGGGAGCTGTTTTTT	CASSLSPQGGSGELFF
TRBD1	TRBV19	TRBJ1-5	-	TGTGCCAGTAGTCTGCCCGGGACAGGCGGCAGCAATCAGCCCCAGCATTTT	CASSLPGTGGSNQPQHF
-	TRBV14	TRBJ2-7	-	TGTGCCAGCAGCCAATTCGGCGGGATGAGCTCCTACGAGCAGTACTTC	CASSQFGGMSSYEQYF
TRBD2	TRBV7-3	TRBJ2-2	-	TGTGCCAGCAGCTTAACGACTAGCGGAAACACCGGGGAGCTGTTTTTT	CASSLTTSGNTGELFF
-	TRBV14	TRBJ1-5	-	TGTGCCAGCAGCCAGACAGGCAATCAGCCCCAGCATTTT	CASSQTGNQPQHF
-	TRBV9	TRBJ2-3	-	TGTGCCAGCAGCGTTGCGGAAACCACAGATACGCAGTATTTT	CASSVAETTDTQYF
TRBD1	TRBV6-5	TRBJ2-7	-	TGTGCCAGCAGTTTCCAGGGGGCCTTAGAGCAGTACTTC	CASSFQGALEQYF
-	TRBV24-1	TRBJ1-1	once	TGTGCCACCAGTGATACATCACAGGGGAACACTGAAGCTTTCTTT	CATSDTSQGNTEAFF
-	TRBV12-3/TRBV12-4	TRBJ2-1	-	TGTGCCAGCAGTCCTCCCCCAGGGTACGAGCAGTTCTTC	CASSPPPGYEQFF